These 28 T cell receptor beta chains were sequenced from one sample in a study of CD8 T cells in Susac syndrome. Random hexamers were used to reverse transcribe roughly 0.45 to 1 ug of RNA. Via MiXCR, TCRdb re-called the immunoSEQ multiplex PCR reads, giving one row per CDR3 protein. The data show around 300,000 distinct CDR3 sequences, with approximately 85% seen just once and roughly 0.22% held by the top ten. Specimen: CD8+ T cells from PBMCs. The receptors come from a human donor with multiple sclerosis.

This clonotype was found once. CDR3 residues: CATSAGQGSEQFF. The CDR3, as DNA: TGTGCCACCAGTGCGGGACAGGGGAGCGAGCAGTTCTTC. V usage is TRBV24-1 and J usage is TRBJ2-1, with 10 bases fitting TRBD1. The ends lost 5 bases at V and 10 bases at J; junction bases unmatched: 4. From germline, CDR1 is KGHDR and CDR2 SFDVKD. This CDR3 comprises 13 residues.

The chain joins TRBV6-1 to TRBJ1-4; 7 bases map to TRBD1. V trimming: 6 bases; J trimming: 13 bases; junction bases outside the gene matches: 5. The CDR3 has 11 residues. The V gene's germline CDR1 is MNHNS and CDR2 SASEGT. CDR3: CASRTGTALFF. CDR3 DNA: TGTGCCAGCAGGACCGGGACAGCACTGTTTTTT.

The chain uses TRBV12-3 or TRBV12-4 and TRBJ2-5; TRBD1 is a possible D gene (5 bases). This CDR3 has 14 residues. The V end lost 8 bases, the J end lost 1 base, and 14 bases lay between the germline ends. In nucleotides, the CDR3 is TGTGCCAGCGGACACGACGGAATCCAAGAGACCCAGTACTTC. It encodes CASGHDGIQETQYF.

This clonotype was observed a single time. The chain couples TRBV30 to TRBJ1-1; possibly TRBD1 for D (5 bases). The CDR3 is 13 residues long. Between the trimmed V and J ends, which lost 0 bases and 4 bases, there was a span of 9 bases. Per the germline V gene, CDR1 is GTSNPN and CDR2 is SVGIG (reference sequence). CDR3 sequence reads: CAWSVLRGTEAFF. The CDR3 DNA reads TGTGCCTGGAGTGTACTAAGGGGCACTGAAGCTTTCTTT.

This clonotype turned up a few times. The gene calls are TRBV11-2 and TRBJ1-1; D possibly corresponds to TRBD1 (6 bases). The CDR3 spans 14 residues. Germline loops: CDR1 SGHAT, CDR2 FQNNGV. Trimming took 3 bases from V and 0 from J, leaving 8 bases between them. CDR3 sequence reads: CASSFGQLNTEAFF. In DNA, the CDR3 is TGTGCCAGCAGCTTCGGACAGTTGAACACTGAAGCTTTCTTT.

The CDR3 region is CASRSIGISANTEAFF. DNA for the CDR3: TGTGCCAGCAGAAGCATTGGGATCAGTGCCAACACTGAAGCTTTCTTT. The V call is TRBV27, the J call TRBJ1-1; the D is unclear. Trimming pared 6 bases from V and 2 bases from J, leaving 19 bases between. Germline V gene lookup returns CDR1 MNHEY and CDR2 SMNVEV (reference sequence). The CDR3 length is 16 residues.

The V and J genes are TRBV2 and TRBJ2-7, with D maybe TRBD2 (5 bases). Per the germline V gene, CDR1 is SNHLY and CDR2 is FYNNEI. Trimming took off 6 bases at V and 2 bases at J, with 20 bases between the two ends. This CDR3 has 16 amino acids. The CDR3 sequence is CASRPSDFSPTYEQYF. In DNA form, the CDR3 reads TGTGCCAGCAGACCTTCGGACTTTTCTCCTACCTACGAGCAGTACTTC.

This clonotype came up a few times. The CDR3 here is CASSSRTSGSSYEQYF. For the CDR3, the DNA is TGTGCCAGCAGCTCGCGGACTAGCGGGAGTTCCTACGAGCAGTACTTC. The gene calls are TRBV11-2 and TRBJ2-7; 13 bases fit TRBD2. V lost 4 bases, J lost 1 base, and 4 bases stayed unmatched. This CDR3 has 16 residues. Germline-derived CDR1 and CDR2 are SGHAT and FQNNGV.

This chain connects TRBV13 to TRBJ2-2; D gene unclear. Between the trimmed V and J ends, which lost 2 bases and 6 bases, there was a span of 10 bases. The CDR3 has 14 residues. The germline V gene encodes CDR1 PRHDT and CDR2 FYEKMQ (reference sequence). The CDR3 DNA follows: TGTGCCAGCAGCTTAATGGGTGTCGCCGGGGAGCTGTTTTTT. Amino acid sequence: CASSLMGVAGELFF.

This chain uses TRBV7-9 with TRBJ1-1; D is undetermined. The CDR3 totals 14 residues. The V and J ends lost 7 bases and 1 base respectively, with 13 bases between them. Germline CDR1 and CDR2: SEHNR and FQNEAQ (reference sequence). The CDR3 loop reads CASTPMLGNTEAFF. DNA for the CDR3: TGTGCCAGCACCCCGATGTTAGGGAACACTGAAGCTTTCTTT.

The V call is TRBV21-1, the J call TRBJ2-1; TRBD1 was called by the table and not checked on the DNA. TRBV21-1 represents a pseudogene. The CDR3 is made up of 18 amino acids. The CDR3 protein is CASRGSGAGRGSYNEQFF. The CDR3 region has the DNA TGTGCCAGCAGGGGAAGCGGGGCGGGACGGGGCTCCTACAATGAGCAGTTCTTC.

This clonotype showed up just a few times. The genes are TRBV5-1 and TRBJ2-1; 8 bases align to TRBD1. V lost 3 bases to trimming and J lost 8 bases; unmatched junction nucleotides: 7. Germline-derived CDR1 and CDR2 are SGHRS and YFSETQ. The CDR3 is 14 residues long. The CDR3 region has the DNA TGCGCCAGCAGCTGGGGGACAGGAGCTTATGAGCAGTTCTTC. Its protein is CASSWGTGAYEQFF.

The chain joins TRBV4-3 to TRBJ2-1; TRBD2 matches at 8 bases. Per the germline V gene, CDR1 is LGHNA and CDR2 is YSLEER. The CDR3 spans 17 residues. Germline trimming cut 0 bases from V and 5 bases from J; bases unmatched to any gene: 9. The CDR3 nucleotides are TGCGCCAGCAGCCAAGATATCGAGCGGGAGTTCCACAATGAGCAGTTCTTC. Amino acids: CASSQDIEREFHNEQFF.

The J gene is TRBJ2-1, the V gene TRBV20-1, with 7 positions matching TRBD2. This CDR3 has 12 residues. Trimming took 7 bases from V and 4 from J; bases not matched to a gene: 4. Germline V gene lookup returns CDR1 DFQATT and CDR2 SNEGSKA (reference sequence). The DNA of the CDR3 is TGCAGTGAGCGGGAAGGTTACAATGAGCAGTTCTTC. Its translation is CSEREGYNEQFF.

This clonotype was seen only a few times. The CDR3 bases are TGCGCCAGCAGCCAAGATGGACAGGGTGATTCCTACGAGCAGTACTTC. Translation gives CASSQDGQGDSYEQYF. The chain links TRBV4-1 to TRBJ2-7, with TRBD1 matching 8 bases. CDR1 is MGHRA, CDR2 YSYEKL, per germline. Trimming cost V 0 bases and J 1 base; bases outside gene matches: 5. CDR3 length: 16 residues.

The chain joins TRBV19 to TRBJ1-1; the match to TRBD1 covers 10 bases. The V gene end was trimmed by 6 bases and the J gene end by 3 bases; junction bases not matched to a gene: 13. Per the germline V gene, CDR1 is LNHDA and CDR2 is SQIVND (reference sequence). CDR3 length: 17 residues. CDR3 nucleotide sequence: TGTGCCAGTAGCCCCGGGACAGGGGACCTTCGGGACACTGAAGCTTTCTTT. This sequence encodes CASSPGTGDLRDTEAFF.

This rearrangement joins TRBV15 to TRBJ2-7, with 8 bases identical to TRBD1. The V gene's germline CDR1 is LNHNV and CDR2 YYDKDF (reference sequence). Losses at the gene ends were 9 bases for V and 4 bases for J; bases not matched to a gene: 8. This CDR3 is built from 13 residues. CDR3 DNA: TGTGCCACACAGGGGGGACAGGAGTACGAGCAGTACTTC. Its protein product is CATQGGQEYEQYF.

This chain joins TRBV12-3 or TRBV12-4 and TRBJ2-3, with TRBD2 matching 12 bases. V shed 3 bases and J 3 bases; nucleotides not matched to a gene: 4. The CDR3 covers 16 residues. CDR3 region: CASSFAGTSGTDTQYF. The CDR3, as DNA: TGTGCCAGCAGTTTCGCCGGGACTAGCGGGACAGATACGCAGTATTTT.

This rearrangement joins TRBV7-8 to TRBJ2-7; D possibly corresponds to TRBD1 (5 bases). The CDR3 spans 16 residues. V gave up 5 bases and J gave up 4 bases, with 21 bases separating them. Germline V gene sequence: CDR1 SGHVS, CDR2 FQNEAQ. CDR3 in DNA: TGTGCCAGCAGCCATTCCATCGCAGGGTTTGGATACGAGCAGTACTTC. Translating it yields CASSHSIAGFGYEQYF. The full variable domain, completed using reference TRBV7-8 and TRBJ2-7, is GAGVSQSPRYKVAKRGQDVALRCDPISGHVSLFWYQQALGQGPEFLTYFQNEAQLDKSGLPSDRFFAERPEGSVSTLKIQRTQQEDSAVYLCASSHSIAGFGYEQYFGPGTRLTVT.

This clonotype was recorded only once. The V call is TRBV20-1, the J call TRBJ2-3; 12 bases agree with TRBD2. The ends lost 7 bases at V and 1 base at J; junction bases unmatched: 9. This CDR3 has 16 residues. CDR1 and CDR2 from the germline V gene are DFQATT and SNEGSKA (reference sequence). CDR3 in DNA: TGCAGTGGACTAGCGGGAGTCGGGAGCCGCACAGATACGCAGTATTTT. Its translation is CSGLAGVGSRTDTQYF.

This chain connects TRBV7-2 to TRBJ2-7; 10 bases align to TRBD2. This CDR3 spans 17 amino acids. J gave up 4 bases and V 1 base, and 10 bases lay outside the gene matches. CDR1 SGHTA and CDR2 FQGNSA come from the germline V gene. The CDR3 DNA is TGTGCCAGCAGCTTAGTATCATCTAGCGGGAGAACGTACGAGCAGTACTTC. It codes for CASSLVSSSGRTYEQYF.

This clonotype was detected only once. V usage is TRBV7-8 and J usage is TRBJ1-1, with TRBD1 matching over 9 bases. Germline CDR1 SGHVS, CDR2 FQNEAQ. After removal of 5 bases from V and 4 bases from J, the junction contained 17 bases not matched to a gene. The CDR3 contains 18 residues. The CDR3 sequence: CASSTNPRTGEASTEAFF. The CDR3, as DNA: TGTGCCAGCAGCACAAACCCGCGGACAGGGGAGGCGAGCACTGAAGCTTTCTTT.

This chain links TRBV30 with TRBJ1-4; TRBD1 agrees at 7 bases. This CDR3 is 12 amino acids long. CDR1 is GTSNPN and CDR2 is SVGIG in the germline V gene (reference sequence). V shed 8 bases and J 5 bases; nucleotides not matched to a gene: 5. CDR3 sequence: CAGRGVNEKLFF. The DNA for the CDR3 is TGTGCCGGCAGGGGGGTGAATGAAAAACTGTTTTTT.

The rearrangement uses TRBV15 and TRBJ1-5, with unresolved D. The CDR3 covers 15 residues. From germline, CDR1 is LNHNV and CDR2 YYDKDF (reference sequence). V was clipped by 0 bases and J by 1 base, with 7 bases between them. DNA for the CDR3: TGTGCCACCAGCAGAGACCGCATAAGCAATCAGCCCCAGCATTTT. It codes for CATSRDRISNQPQHF. Together with reference TRBV15 and TRBJ1-5, the CDR3 gives the full variable domain: DAMVIQNPRYQVTQFGKPVTLSCSQTLNHNVMYWYQQKSSQAPKLLFHYYDKDFNNEADTPDNFQSRRPNTSFCFLDIRSPGLGDTAMYLCATSRDRISNQPQHFGDGTRLSIL.

This clonotype showed up just once. The chain recombines TRBV30 with TRBJ1-1; D is unresolved. V shed 2 bases and J shed 3 bases, with 7 bases lying between them. Germline lookup yields CDR1 GTSNPN and CDR2 SVGIG (reference sequence). CDR3 length: 12 residues. The CDR3 DNA follows: TGTGCCTGGAGTTTTGGAGACACTGAAGCTTTCTTT. Residues: CAWSFGDTEAFF.

Worth noting for this clonotype: At one end the junction does not follow the germline gene, possibly because of a read error. The V gene is TRBV2, the J gene TRBJ2-1, with D perhaps TRBD2 (6 bases). The CDR3 runs 13 residues. The germline V gene has CDR1 SNHLY and CDR2 FYNNEI. CDR3 residues: CASIAEVYNGQFF. The CDR3 bases are TGTGCCAGTATAGCGGAGGTCTACAATGGGCAGTTCTTC.

The chain uses TRBV6-2 or TRBV6-3 and TRBJ2-1; TRBD2 matches at 9 bases. The V gene's germline CDR1 is MNHEY and CDR2 SVGEGT. The CDR3 is made up of 16 amino acids. V lost 8 bases to trimming and J lost 3 bases; unmatched junction nucleotides: 11. CDR3 nucleotide sequence: TGTGCCAGCTTCTCTAATAGCGGGAGCTTCTACAATGAGCAGTTCTTC. This codes for CASFSNSGSFYNEQFF.

This sequence joins TRBV23-1 and TRBJ1-2; D might be TRBD1 (6 bases). TRBV23-1 is an open reading frame whose function is uncertain. The CDR3 has 13 amino acids. For the CDR3, the DNA is TGCGTCGGGTGCAGGGGAGCTAACTATGGCTACACCTTC. Translating it yields CVGCRGANYGYTF.